One T cell receptor beta chain is described in this entry. Its antigen remains unidentified. These data originate in a study of siplizumab effects on memory and regulatory T cells. Study-wide results and caveats: Tregs that proliferated in siplizumab cultures did not have their suppressive function confirmed. Among mappable alloreactive CD4+ clones, the Treg-derived fraction averaged approximately 70% with siplizumab versus 25% to 30% in controls.

The CDR3 extends over 15 amino acids. Per the germline V gene, CDR1 is MNHNY and CDR2 is SVGAGI (reference sequence). The V gene lost 5 bases and the J gene lost 0 bases, with 12 bases spanning the gap. TCRdb's table, derived via immunoSEQ multiplex PCR, lists solely in-frame clones and lacks some. The repertoire holds 80,000 to 130,000 clones, with 94% as singletons. Material: Tregs sorted from blood. This TCR derives from a human donor in good health. V usage is TRBV6-6 and J usage is TRBJ2-3; D is possibly TRBD1 or TRBD2 (5 bases each). CDR3 nucleotide sequence: TGTGCCAGCAGTACGGGGCTAGTGAGCACAGATACGCAGTATTTT. Its protein product is CASSTGLVSTDTQYF.